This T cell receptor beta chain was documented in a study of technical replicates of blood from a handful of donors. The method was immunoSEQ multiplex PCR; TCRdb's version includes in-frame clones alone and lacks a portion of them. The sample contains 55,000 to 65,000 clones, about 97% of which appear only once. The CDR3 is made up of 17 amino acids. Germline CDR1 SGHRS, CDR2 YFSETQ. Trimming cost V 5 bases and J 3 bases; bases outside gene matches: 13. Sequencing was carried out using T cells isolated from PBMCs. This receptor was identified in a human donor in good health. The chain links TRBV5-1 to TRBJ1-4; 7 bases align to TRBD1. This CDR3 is CASSWDRATQSNEKLFF. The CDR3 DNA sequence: TGCGCCAGCAGTTGGGACAGAGCGACCCAATCTAATGAAAAACTGTTTTTT.